The text below deals with one T cell receptor beta chain. The sample comes from a study of T cell responses to AZD1222 COVID-19 vaccine. The CDR3 is 16 residues long. The V gene end was trimmed by 1 base and the J gene end by 3 bases; junction bases not matched to a gene: 2. The V gene's germline CDR1 is LGHNA and CDR2 YSLEER. Clones were sequenced by immunoSEQ multiplex PCR, and TCRdb holds only the in-frame ones, with some missing. This table holds some 97,000 clones, approximately 90% found once. V is TRBV4-3 and J is TRBJ2-1; TRBD2 agrees at 11 bases. Here the sequenced sample was peripheral blood, taken on day 0 of AZD1222 vaccination. The clonotype was recovered from an adult in good health. The CDR3 nucleotides read TGCGCCAGCAGCCAAGCTACTAGCGGGAGCTACAATGAGCAGTTCTTC. Translating it yields CASSQATSGSYNEQFF.